These 5 T cell receptor beta chains share one sample of origin, sequenced in a study of Ad26.COV2.S vaccination and SARS-CoV-2 variants. This table comes from immunoSEQ multiplex PCR, and its TCRdb copy is limited to in-frame clones, with some not included. Of 250,000 to 300,000 clones in the sample, more than 70% were seen once. The treatment denotes: over 15 received Ad26.COV2.S at low or high dose, single or two shots; a few received placebo; per-sample allocation not given. On day 63 after the first injection, vaccine and placebo recipients gave samples. The material sequenced was peripheral blood, taken in a trial of Ad26.COV2.S vaccine versus placebo. These receptors all come from a person aged 18-60 years who received the Ad26.COV2.S COVID-19 vaccine or a placebo.

This clone was seen a single time. V usage is TRBV12-3 or TRBV12-4 and J usage is TRBJ2-3; TRBD1 is a possible D gene (5 bases). The CDR3 totals 12 residues. V gave up 5 bases and J gave up 4 bases, with 7 bases separating them. Here the CDR3 reads CASSPGPDTQYF. The CDR3 DNA reads TGTGCCAGCAGTCCAGGGCCAGATACGCAGTATTTT.

The CDR3 region is CASSLSSTVNTEAFF. CDR3 bases: TGTGCCAGCAGTTTATCATCGACGGTGAACACTGAAGCTTTCTTT. The V and J genes are TRBV27 and TRBJ1-1; D unresolved. V lost 0 bases, J lost 0 bases, and 8 bases lay in between. The CDR3 runs to 15 residues. Germline V gene lookup returns CDR1 MNHEY and CDR2 SMNVEV (reference sequence).

The chain links TRBV12-3 or TRBV12-4 to TRBJ2-1; tentative D call: TRBD2 (5 bases). The CDR3 has 13 residues. V dropped 6 bases and J dropped 7 bases, with 13 bases sitting between them. The chain's CDR3 is CASRLYEGNEQFF. DNA for the CDR3: TGTGCCAGCAGACTTTACGAGGGAAATGAGCAGTTCTTC.

This clone has more than one count but fewer than ten. The chain couples TRBV4-2 to TRBJ1-2; no definite D call. With 0 bases removed from V and 5 bases from J, the gap between germline ends came to 4 bases. This CDR3 has 12 residues. Germline CDR1 LGHNA, CDR2 YNFKEQ. The CDR3 loop is CASSQDRYGYTF. The CDR3, as DNA: TGTGCCAGCAGCCAAGACCGATATGGCTACACCTTC.

This clone was recorded once. The chain carries TRBV6-5 and TRBJ2-3; D is unresolved. The CDR3 runs 15 residues. Trimming left V 0 bases short and J 1 base short, with 8 bases between. CDR1 MNHEY and CDR2 SVGAGI come from the germline V gene. Written as DNA, the CDR3 is TGTGCCAGCAGTTACTCGACATCCCGCACAGATACGCAGTATTTT. As protein: CASSYSTSRTDTQYF.